The present T cell receptor (beta chain) was sequenced within a study of neurological immune-mediated disorders (dated by TCRdb to about 2019). About the study as a whole: Among the 34 multiple sclerosis patients, relapsing-remitting MS accounted for some 30 and secondary progressive MS accounted for 3. The cohort included about 70 subjects: about 15 with HAM/TSP, approximately 34 with multiple sclerosis, and approximately 20 healthy controls. Using UMI-based sequencing, the study compared peripheral blood TCR-beta repertoires from patients with HTLV-I-associated myelopathy (HAM/TSP), patients with multiple sclerosis, and healthy controls. The approximately 110 TCR-beta libraries included longitudinal samples, technical triplicates and paired sorted CD4+ and CD8+ T-cell subsets alongside PBMC samples.

The table lists this clonotype with many counts. It lacks a known antigen. No quality values exist for individual bases; no much larger clone is one base distant. cDNA was synthesized by template-switch 5'RACE using a primer with a 10-nucleotide random unique molecular identifier that tagged each TCR transcript. Each sequencing run produced over 160 million TCR-beta sequences covering 15-18 subjects. Total RNA was extracted with the RNeasy kit. The KAPA Real-time Library Amplification kit was used to amplify TCR-beta VDJ regions with primers targeting the TCR constant region and the 5'RACE anchor. A first PCR added sample indexes and Illumina adaptors, and a second PCR then raised library yield. After Ampure bead purification, the TCR product of roughly 650 bp was size-selected on a 2% E-gel SizeSelection system. Before pooling, library quality was assessed on a Bioanalyzer, concentration was determined with Qubit, and library quantification was performed with the Kapa Library Quantification kit. Paired-end 2 x 150 bp sequencing of the libraries was performed on an Illumina HiSeq 2500. To increase sequence diversity, about 25-31% phiX was spiked into each library pool. For the original study's pipeline: The quality-filtered reads were processed with the UMI-based MiGEC pipeline, whose error correction step removed more than 80% of the raw TCR sequences. IMGT germline references were used for aligning VDJ genes, and each clonotype was defined as a unique CDR3 amino acid sequence together with its V-J genes. VDJtools evaluated clonal expansion, Shannon diversity and CDR3 relatedness (CalcPairwiseDistances, ClusterSamples); CLCbio workbench built phylogenetic trees. Clones with at least 8 unique UMIs were defined as expanded, with this threshold being based on coefficient-of-variation modelling across technical triplicates. The public sequencing data were trimmed at Q25 with fastp and processed into clonotypes with MiXCR by TCRdb, which kept only in-frame beta chains. Identical CDR3 proteins give one entry, which carries the most common genes and DNA. The V and J calls, along with clone size, are taken from TCRdb and not from the paper's own processing. The sample table records around 46,000 distinct CDR3 sequences; around 4.3% of these occur just once. Approximately 5.3% of the sample comes from the top ten.

For the unsorted PBMC libraries, 2 million PBMCs were stored in RNAlater at -80 degrees C until RNA extraction and were used to generate the libraries. The multiple sclerosis patients were enrolled in a US clinical protocol that used magnetic resonance imaging to evaluate disease progression. Peripheral blood was subjected to Ficoll-Hypaque density gradient centrifugation to isolate PBMCs, which were then cryopreserved in liquid nitrogen. What the research found in general, with its limitations: No clinical or MRI features were associated with the MS cluster, and the authors said that larger cohorts are needed. In a phylogenetic analysis, the repertoires of 18 out of 34 MS patients fell into a single cluster of related CDR3 sequences, pointing to a possible signature at the repertoire level. The highest TCR clonal expansion was observed in HAM/TSP patients, whereas the lowest was observed in MS patients, even when compared with healthy controls. Expanded clones from different subjects shared no identical CDR3 amino acid sequences, which suggests that TCR-beta repertoires were private in all groups.

Taken from the germline V gene, the CDR1 and CDR2 loops are LGHNA and YSLEER. V is shortened by 3 bases, J by 0 bases, and the region joining them spans 14 bases. From the cysteine up to the phenylalanine, the CDR3 has a length of 16 residues. CDR3 DNA only is kept here, 48 bases in frame from base 1. The chain was built from TRBV4-3 and TRBJ2-5, and possibly TRBD1, on 6 matching bases. The sequence came from a woman aged 55-70 years with multiple sclerosis. Sequencing input: PBMCs. The DNA sequence is given as TGCGCCAGCAGCCACAGGGGAAAAGGGCACCAAGAGACCCAGTACTTC. This translates into CASSHRGKGHQETQYF.